Detailed here is one TCR beta chain. This entry comes from a study of blood T cell repertoires in COVID-19. There are 16 residues in the CDR3. CDR1 and CDR2 (germline): LGHDT, YNNKEL (reference sequence). V dropped 1 base and J dropped 6; count of bases not matched to a gene: 7. The table came from immunoSEQ multiplex PCR; TCRdb's copy has only in-frame clones and leaves some out. In the table there are about 39,000 clones, roughly 87% of which are singletons. This chain joins TRBV3-1 (or the pseudogene TRBV3-2) and TRBJ2-7; TRBD1 agrees at 12 bases. Sequencing was carried out using peripheral blood. This sequence was found in a man in his fifties or sixties with acute or convalescent COVID-19. The DNA for the CDR3 is TGTGCCAGCAGCCAAGCTTCCGGGACAGGGGGCTCCGAGCAGTACTTC. Translated, it gives CASSQASGTGGSEQYF.